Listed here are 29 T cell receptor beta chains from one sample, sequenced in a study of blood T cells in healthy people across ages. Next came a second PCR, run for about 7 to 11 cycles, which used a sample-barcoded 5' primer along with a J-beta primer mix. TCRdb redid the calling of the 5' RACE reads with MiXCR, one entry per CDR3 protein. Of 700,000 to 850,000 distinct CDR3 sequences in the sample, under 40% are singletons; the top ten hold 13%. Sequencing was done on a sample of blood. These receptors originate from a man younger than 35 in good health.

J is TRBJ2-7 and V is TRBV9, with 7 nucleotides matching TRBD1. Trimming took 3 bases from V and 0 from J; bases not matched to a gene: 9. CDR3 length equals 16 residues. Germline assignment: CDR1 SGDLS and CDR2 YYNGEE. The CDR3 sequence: CASSASGTAVSYEQYF. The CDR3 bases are TGTGCCAGCAGCGCCTCCGGGACAGCTGTCTCCTACGAGCAGTACTTC.

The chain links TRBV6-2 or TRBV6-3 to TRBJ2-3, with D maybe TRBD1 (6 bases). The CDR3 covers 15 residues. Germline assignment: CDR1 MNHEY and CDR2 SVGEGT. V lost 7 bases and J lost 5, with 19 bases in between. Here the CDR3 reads CASIEEPWGRDTQYF. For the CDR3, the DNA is TGTGCCAGCATCGAAGAGCCGTGGGGGCGAGATACGCAGTATTTT.

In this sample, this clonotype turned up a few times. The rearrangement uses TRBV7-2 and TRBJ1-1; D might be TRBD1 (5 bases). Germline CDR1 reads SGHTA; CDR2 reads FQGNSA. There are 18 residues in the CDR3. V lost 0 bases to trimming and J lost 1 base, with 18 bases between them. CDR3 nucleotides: TGTGCCAGCAGCTTAGCGGGTCTGGGGGGGGGAGGGAACACTGAAGCTTTCTTT. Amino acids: CASSLAGLGGGGNTEAFF. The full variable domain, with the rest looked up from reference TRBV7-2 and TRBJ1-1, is GAGVSQSPSNKVTEKGKDVELRCDPISGHTALYWYRQSLGQGLEFLIYFQGNSAPDKSGLPSDRFSAERTGGSVSTLTIQRTQQEDSAVYLCASSLAGLGGGGNTEAFFGQGTRLTVV.

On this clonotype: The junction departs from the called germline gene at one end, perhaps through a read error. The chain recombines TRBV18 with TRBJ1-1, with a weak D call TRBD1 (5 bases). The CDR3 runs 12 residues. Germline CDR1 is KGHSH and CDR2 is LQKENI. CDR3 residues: CASAGQGTEAFF. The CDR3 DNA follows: TGCGCCAGCGCGGGGCAGGGTACTGAAGCTTTCTTT.

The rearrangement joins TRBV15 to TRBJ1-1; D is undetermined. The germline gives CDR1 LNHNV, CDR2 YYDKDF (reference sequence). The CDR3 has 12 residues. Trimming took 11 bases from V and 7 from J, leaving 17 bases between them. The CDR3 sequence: CAAGERQLEAFF. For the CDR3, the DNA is TGTGCCGCCGGTGAGAGGCAGCTTGAAGCTTTCTTT.

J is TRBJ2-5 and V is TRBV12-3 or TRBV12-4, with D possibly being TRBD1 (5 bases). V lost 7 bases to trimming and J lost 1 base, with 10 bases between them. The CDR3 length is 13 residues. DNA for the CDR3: TGTGCCAGCACCTTGGACACCCAAGAGACCCAGTACTTC. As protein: CASTLDTQETQYF.

CDR3 nucleotides: TGTGCCAGCAGCTTAGGGGACATTTATAATTCACCCCTCCACTTT. It yields the protein CASSLGDIYNSPLHF. This chain links TRBV7-9 with TRBJ1-6; weak D call: TRBD1 (6 bases). Trimming pared 1 base from V and 4 bases from J, leaving 8 bases between. CDR3 size: 15 residues. Germline CDR1 and CDR2: SEHNR and FQNEAQ (reference sequence).

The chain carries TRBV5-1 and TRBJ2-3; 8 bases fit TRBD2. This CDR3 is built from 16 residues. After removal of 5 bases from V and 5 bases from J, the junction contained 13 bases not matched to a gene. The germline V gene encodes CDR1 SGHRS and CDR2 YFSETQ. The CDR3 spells CASSFGTREGLDTQYF. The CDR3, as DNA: TGCGCCAGCAGTTTCGGGACTAGAGAAGGTTTAGATACGCAGTATTTT.

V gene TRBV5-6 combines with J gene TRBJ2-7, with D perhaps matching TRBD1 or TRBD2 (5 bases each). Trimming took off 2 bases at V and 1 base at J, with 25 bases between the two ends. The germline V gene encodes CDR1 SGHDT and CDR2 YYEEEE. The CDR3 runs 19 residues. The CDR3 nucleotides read TGTGCCAGCAGCTTTGAGGGGCCCCAAGCCCTAAAGAAGTCCTACGAGCAGTACTTC. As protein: CASSFEGPQALKKSYEQYF.

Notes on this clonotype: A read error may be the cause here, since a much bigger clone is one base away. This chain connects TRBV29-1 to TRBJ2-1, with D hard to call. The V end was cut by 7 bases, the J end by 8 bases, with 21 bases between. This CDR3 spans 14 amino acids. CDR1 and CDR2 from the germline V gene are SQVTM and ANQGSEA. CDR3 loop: CSADGEASADEQFF. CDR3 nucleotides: TGCAGCGCTGATGGTGAGGCGTCCGCCGATGAGCAGTTCTTC.

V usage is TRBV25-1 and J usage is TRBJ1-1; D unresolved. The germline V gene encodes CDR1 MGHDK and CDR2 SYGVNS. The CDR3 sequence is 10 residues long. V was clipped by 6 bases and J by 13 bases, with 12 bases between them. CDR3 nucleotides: TGTGCCAGCAGGGGTAGGAAGGATTTCTTT. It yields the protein CASRGRKDFF.

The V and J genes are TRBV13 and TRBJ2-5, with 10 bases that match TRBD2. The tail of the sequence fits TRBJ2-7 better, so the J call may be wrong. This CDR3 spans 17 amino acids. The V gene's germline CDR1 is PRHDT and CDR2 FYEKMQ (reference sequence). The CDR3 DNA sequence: TGTGCCAGCAGCTTAGCGTCCGCTAGCGGGAGACCAAACGAGCAGTACTTC. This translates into CASSLASASGRPNEQYF.

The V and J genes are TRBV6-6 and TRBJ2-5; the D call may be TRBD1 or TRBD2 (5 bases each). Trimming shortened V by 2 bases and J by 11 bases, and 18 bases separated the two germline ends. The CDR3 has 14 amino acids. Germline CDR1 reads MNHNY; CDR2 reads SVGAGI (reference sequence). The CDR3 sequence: CASSYGGRGSEQYF. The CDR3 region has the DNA TGTGCCAGCAGTTACGGGGGTCGGGGCAGTGAGCAGTACTTC.

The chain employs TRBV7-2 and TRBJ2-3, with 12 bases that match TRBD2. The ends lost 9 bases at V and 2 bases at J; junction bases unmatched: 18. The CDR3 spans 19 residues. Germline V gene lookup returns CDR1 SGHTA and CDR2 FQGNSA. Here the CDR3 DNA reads TGTGCCAGTACCATCTGGGGTCTAGCGGGGGGGGCCTACACAGATACGCAGTATTTT. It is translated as CASTIWGLAGGAYTDTQYF.

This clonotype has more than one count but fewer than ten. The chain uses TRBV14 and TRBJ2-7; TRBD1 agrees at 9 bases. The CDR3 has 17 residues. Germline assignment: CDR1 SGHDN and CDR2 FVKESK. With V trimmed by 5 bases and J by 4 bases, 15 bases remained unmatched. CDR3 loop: CASSGIRRGTGSYEQYF. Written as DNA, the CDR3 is TGTGCCAGCAGCGGAATACGGAGGGGGACAGGGTCTTACGAGCAGTACTTC.

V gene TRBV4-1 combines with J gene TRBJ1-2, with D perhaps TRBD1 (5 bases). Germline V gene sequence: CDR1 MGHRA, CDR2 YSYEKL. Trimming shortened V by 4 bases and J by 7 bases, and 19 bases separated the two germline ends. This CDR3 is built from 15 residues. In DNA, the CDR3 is TGCGCCAGCAGCCCGCGGGAGTACCCAGGGCTTGGCTACACCTTC. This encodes CASSPREYPGLGYTF.

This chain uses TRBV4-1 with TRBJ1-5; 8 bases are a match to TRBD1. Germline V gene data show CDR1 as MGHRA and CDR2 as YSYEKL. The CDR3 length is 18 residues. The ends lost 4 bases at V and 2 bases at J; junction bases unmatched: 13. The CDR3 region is CASSRDWRQGNGNQPQHF. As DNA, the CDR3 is TGCGCCAGCAGCCGAGATTGGAGACAGGGGAACGGCAATCAGCCCCAGCATTTT.

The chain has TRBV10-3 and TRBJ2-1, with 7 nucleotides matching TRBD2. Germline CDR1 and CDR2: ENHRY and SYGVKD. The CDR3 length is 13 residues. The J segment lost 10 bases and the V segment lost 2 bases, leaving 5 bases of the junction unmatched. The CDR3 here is CAISEAREGEQFF. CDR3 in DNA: TGTGCCATCAGTGAGGCCAGGGAGGGGGAGCAGTTCTTC.

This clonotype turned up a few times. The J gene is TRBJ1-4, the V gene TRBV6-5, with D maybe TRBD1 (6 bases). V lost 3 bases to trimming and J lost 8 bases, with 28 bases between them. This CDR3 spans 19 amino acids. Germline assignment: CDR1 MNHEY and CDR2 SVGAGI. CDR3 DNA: TGTGCCAGCAGTTATGTGATCGGCGGGACATTTCTCGGCGGGGAAAAACTGTTTTTT. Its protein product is CASSYVIGGTFLGGEKLFF.

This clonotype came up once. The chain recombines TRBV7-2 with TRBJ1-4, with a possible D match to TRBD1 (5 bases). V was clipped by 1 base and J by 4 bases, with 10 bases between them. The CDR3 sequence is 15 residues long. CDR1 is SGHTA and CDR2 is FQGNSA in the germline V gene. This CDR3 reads CASSLDRLGNEKLFF. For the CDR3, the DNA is TGTGCCAGCAGCTTAGACAGGTTGGGTAATGAAAAACTGTTTTTT.

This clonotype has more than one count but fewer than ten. The CDR3 DNA sequence: TGTGCCATCAGCACGGGACTAGAGACCCACAATGAGCAGTTCTTC. Translated: CAISTGLETHNEQFF. The rearrangement joins TRBV10-3 to TRBJ2-1, with 8 bases aligning to TRBD2. The germline gives CDR1 ENHRY, CDR2 SYGVKD. V lost 6 bases to trimming and J lost 5 bases; unmatched junction nucleotides: 9. This CDR3 has 15 amino acids.

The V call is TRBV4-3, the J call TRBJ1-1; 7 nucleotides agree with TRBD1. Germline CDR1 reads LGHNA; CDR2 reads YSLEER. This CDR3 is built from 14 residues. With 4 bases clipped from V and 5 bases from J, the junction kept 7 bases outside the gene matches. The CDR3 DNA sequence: TGCGCCAGCAGCCTGGCCAGGGGGTCTACTGAAGCTTTCTTT. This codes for CASSLARGSTEAFF.

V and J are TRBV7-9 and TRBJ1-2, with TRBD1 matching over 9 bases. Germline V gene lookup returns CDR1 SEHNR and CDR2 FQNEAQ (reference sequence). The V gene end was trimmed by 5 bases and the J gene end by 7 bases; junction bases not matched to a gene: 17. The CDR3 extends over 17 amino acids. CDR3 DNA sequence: TGTGCCAGCAGCCCTCGGCAGAGGGACAGGGAGATCAGTGGCTACACCTTC. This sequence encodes CASSPRQRDREISGYTF.

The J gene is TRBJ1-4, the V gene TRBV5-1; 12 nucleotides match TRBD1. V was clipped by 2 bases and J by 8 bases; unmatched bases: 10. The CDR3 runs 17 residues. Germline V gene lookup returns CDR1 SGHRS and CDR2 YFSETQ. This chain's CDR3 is CASSFSGTGGAPEKLFF. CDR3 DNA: TGCGCCAGCAGCTTCTCCGGGACAGGGGGCGCCCCCGAAAAACTGTTTTTT.

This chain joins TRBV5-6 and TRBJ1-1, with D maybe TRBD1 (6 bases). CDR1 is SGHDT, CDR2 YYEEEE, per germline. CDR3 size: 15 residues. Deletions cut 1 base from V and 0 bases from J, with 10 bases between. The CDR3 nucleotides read TGTGCCAGCAGCTTGTCTGACAGGTTGAACACTGAAGCTTTCTTT. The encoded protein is CASSLSDRLNTEAFF.

The CDR3 reads CSAPALENQPQHF. The CDR3 DNA follows: TGCAGTGCCCCAGCCCTTGAAAATCAGCCCCAGCATTTT. The chain links TRBV20-1 to TRBJ1-5; no definite D call. V lost 6 bases and J 4 bases, leaving 13 bases between the germline ends. Per the germline V gene, CDR1 is DFQATT and CDR2 is SNEGSKA (reference sequence). CDR3 length: 13 amino acids.

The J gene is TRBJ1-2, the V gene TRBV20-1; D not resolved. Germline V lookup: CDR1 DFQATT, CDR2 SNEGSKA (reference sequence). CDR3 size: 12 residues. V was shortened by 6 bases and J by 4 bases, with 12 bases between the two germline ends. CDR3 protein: CSARPQIYGYTF. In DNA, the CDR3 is TGCAGTGCGAGACCCCAGATCTATGGCTACACCTTC.

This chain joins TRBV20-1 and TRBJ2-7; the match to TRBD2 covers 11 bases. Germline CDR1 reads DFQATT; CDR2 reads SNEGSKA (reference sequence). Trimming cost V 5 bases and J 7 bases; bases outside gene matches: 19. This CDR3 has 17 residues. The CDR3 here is CSAVHGTSGSSYNEQYF. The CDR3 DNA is TGCAGTGCTGTCCACGGGACTAGCGGTTCCTCCTACAATGAGCAGTACTTC.

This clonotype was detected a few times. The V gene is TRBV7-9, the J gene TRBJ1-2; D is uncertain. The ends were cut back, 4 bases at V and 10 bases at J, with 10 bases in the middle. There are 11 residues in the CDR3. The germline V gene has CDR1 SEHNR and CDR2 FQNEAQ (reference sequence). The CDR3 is CASSYNTVYTF. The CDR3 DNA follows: TGTGCCAGCAGCTACAATACGGTCTACACCTTC. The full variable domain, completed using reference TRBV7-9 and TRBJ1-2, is DTGVSQNPRHKITKRGQNVTFRCDPISEHNRLYWYRQTLGQGPEFLTYFQNEAQLEKSRLLSDRFSAERPKGSFSTLEIQRTEQGDSAMYLCASSYNTVYTFGSGTRLTVV.